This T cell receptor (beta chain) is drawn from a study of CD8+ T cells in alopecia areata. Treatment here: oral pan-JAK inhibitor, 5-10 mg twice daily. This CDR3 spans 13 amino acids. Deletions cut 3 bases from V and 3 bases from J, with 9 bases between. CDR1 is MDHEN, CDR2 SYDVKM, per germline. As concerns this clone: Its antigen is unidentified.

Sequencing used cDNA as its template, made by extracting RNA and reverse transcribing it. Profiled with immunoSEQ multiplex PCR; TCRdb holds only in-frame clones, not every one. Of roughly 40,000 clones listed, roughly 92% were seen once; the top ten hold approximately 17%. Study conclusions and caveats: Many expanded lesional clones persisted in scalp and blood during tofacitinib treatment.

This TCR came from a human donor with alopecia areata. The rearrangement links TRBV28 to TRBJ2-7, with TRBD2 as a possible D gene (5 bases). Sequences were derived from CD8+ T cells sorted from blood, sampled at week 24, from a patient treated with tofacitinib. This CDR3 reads CASSLEASYEQYF. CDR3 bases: TGTGCCAGCAGTTTGGAGGCGAGCTACGAGCAGTACTTC. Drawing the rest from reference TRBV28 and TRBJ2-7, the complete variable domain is DVKVTQSSRYLVKRTGEKVFLECVQDMDHENMFWYRQDPGLGLRLIYFSYDVKMKEKGDIPEGYSVSREKKERFSLILESASTNQTSMYLCASSLEASYEQYFGPGTRLTVT.